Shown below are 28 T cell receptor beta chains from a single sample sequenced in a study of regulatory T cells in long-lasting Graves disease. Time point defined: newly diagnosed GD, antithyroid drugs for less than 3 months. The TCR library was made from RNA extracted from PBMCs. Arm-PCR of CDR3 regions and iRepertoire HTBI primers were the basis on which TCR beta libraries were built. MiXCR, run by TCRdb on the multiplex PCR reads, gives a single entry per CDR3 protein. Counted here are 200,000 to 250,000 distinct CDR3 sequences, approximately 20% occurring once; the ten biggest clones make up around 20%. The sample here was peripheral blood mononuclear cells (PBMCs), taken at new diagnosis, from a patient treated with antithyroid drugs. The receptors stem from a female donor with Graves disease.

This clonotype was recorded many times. The DNA of the CDR3 is TGTGCCACCAGCAGACCCGAGACAGGCGAAGCTTTCTTT. Translated: CATSRPETGEAFF. The chain is built from TRBV15 and TRBJ1-1, with D possibly matching TRBD1 (6 bases). The germline CDR1 and CDR2 sequences are LNHNV and YYDKDF (reference sequence). The V end was cut by 2 bases, the J end by 8 bases, with 12 bases between. The CDR3 loop spans 13 amino acids.

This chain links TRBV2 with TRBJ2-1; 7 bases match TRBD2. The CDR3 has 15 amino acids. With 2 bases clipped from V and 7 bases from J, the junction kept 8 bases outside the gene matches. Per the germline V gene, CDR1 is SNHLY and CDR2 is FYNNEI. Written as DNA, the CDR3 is TGTGCCAGCAGTGAATTTCCCAGGGAGGGGAATGAGCAGTTCTTC. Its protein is CASSEFPREGNEQFF. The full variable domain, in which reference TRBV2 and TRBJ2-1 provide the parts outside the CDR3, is EPEVTQTPSHQVTQMGQEVILRCVPISNHLYFYWYRQILGQKVEFLVSFYNNEISEKSEIFDDQFSVERPDGSNFTLKIRSTKLEDSAMYFCASSEFPREGNEQFFGPGTRLTVL.

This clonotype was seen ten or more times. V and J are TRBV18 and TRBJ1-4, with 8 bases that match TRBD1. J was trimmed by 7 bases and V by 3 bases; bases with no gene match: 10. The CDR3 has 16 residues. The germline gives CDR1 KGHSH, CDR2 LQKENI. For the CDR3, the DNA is TGTGCCAGCTCACCGAGACAGGGGACGAGGAGTGAAAAACTGTTTTTT. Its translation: CASSPRQGTRSEKLFF. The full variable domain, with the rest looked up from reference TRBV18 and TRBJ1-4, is NAGVMQNPRHLVRRRGQEARLRCSPMKGHSHVYWYRQLPEEGLKFMVYLQKENIIDESGMPKERFSAEFPKEGPSILRIQQVVRGDSAAYFCASSPRQGTRSEKLFFGSGTQLSVL.

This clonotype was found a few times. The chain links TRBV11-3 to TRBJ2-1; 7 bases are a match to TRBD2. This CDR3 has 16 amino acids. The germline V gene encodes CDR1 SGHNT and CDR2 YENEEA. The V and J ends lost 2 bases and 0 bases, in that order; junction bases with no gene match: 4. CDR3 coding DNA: TGTGCCAGCAGCTTAACTAGCGAGAGCTCCTACAATGAGCAGTTCTTC. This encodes CASSLTSESSYNEQFF. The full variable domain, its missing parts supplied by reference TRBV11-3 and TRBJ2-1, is EAGVVQSPRYKIIEKKQPVAFWCNPISGHNTLYWYLQNLGQGPELLIRYENEEAVDDSQLPKDRFSAERLKGVDSTLKIQPAELGDSAVYLCASSLTSESSYNEQFFGPGTRLTVL.

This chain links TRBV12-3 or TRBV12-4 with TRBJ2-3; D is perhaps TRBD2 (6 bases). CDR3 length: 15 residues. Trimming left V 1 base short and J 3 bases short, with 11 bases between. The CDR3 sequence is CASSLVDGGTDTQYF. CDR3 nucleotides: TGTGCCAGCAGTTTAGTTGACGGGGGAACAGATACGCAGTATTTT.

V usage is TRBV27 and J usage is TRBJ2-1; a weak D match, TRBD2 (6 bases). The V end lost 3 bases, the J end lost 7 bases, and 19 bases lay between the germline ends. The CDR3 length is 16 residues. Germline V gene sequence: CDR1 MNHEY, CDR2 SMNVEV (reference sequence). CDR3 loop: CASSFRWGGVGNEQFF. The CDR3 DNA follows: TGTGCCAGCAGTTTCCGCTGGGGAGGTGTAGGAAATGAGCAGTTCTTC.

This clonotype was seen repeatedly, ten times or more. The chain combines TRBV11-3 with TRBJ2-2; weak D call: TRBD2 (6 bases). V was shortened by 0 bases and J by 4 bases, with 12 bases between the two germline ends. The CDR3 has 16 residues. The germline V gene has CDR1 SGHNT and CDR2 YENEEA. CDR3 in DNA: TGTGCCAGCAGCTTAGATCCGGGGGTCGGCACCGGGGAGCTGTTTTTT. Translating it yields CASSLDPGVGTGELFF.

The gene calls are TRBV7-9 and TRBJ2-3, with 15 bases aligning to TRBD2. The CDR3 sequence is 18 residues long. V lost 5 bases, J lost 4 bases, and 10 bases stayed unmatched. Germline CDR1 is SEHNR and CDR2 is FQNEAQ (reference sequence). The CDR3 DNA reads TGTGCCAGCAGCGCCCCGGGACTAGCGGGAGGAAGCGCAGATACGCAGTATTTT. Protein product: CASSAPGLAGGSADTQYF.

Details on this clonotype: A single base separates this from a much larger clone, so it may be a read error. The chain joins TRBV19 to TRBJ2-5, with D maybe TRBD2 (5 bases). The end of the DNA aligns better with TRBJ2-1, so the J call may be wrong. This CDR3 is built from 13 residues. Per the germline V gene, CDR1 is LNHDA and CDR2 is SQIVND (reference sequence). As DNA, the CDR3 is TGTGCCAGTAGTAGAGGCGGGCCTACTGAGCAGTTCTTC. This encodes CASSRGGPTEQFF.

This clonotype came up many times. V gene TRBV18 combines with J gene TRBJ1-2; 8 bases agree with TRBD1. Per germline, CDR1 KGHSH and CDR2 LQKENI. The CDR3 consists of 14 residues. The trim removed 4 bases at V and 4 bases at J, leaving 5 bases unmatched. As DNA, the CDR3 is TGTGCCAGCTCACTGGACAGGGACCCCTATGGCTACACCTTC. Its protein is CASSLDRDPYGYTF.

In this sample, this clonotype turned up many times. The CDR3 DNA sequence: TGTGCCAGCAGGCGGGCTAGCGGGACCAATGAGCAGTTCTTC. It is translated as CASRRASGTNEQFF. The rearrangement links TRBV12-3 or TRBV12-4 to TRBJ2-1; 9 bases agree with TRBD2. This CDR3 is 14 amino acids long. Trimming took 6 bases from V and 6 from J; bases not matched to a gene: 6.

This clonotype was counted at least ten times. CDR3 protein: CASSSNRNGYTF. The CDR3 nucleotides are TGTGCCAGCAGTTCCAACCGTAACGGCTACACCTTC. The V gene is TRBV12-3 or TRBV12-4, the J gene TRBJ1-2, with D unresolved. V lost 4 bases and J 8 bases, leaving 11 bases between the germline ends. This CDR3 has 12 residues.

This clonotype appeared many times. CDR3 DNA sequence: TGTGCTAGTGGTAGGTCGTACTCCTACGAGCAGTACTTC. It translates to CASGRSYSYEQYF. The gene calls are TRBV12-5 and TRBJ2-7; no reliable D call. Germline V gene sequence: CDR1 LGHNT, CDR2 FRNRAP. This CDR3 has 13 residues. V lost 5 bases and J 0 bases, leaving 8 bases between the germline ends. Supplemented by reference TRBV12-5 and TRBJ2-7, the full variable domain reads DARVTQTPRHKVTEMGQEVTMRCQPILGHNTVFWYRQTMMQGLELLAYFRNRAPLDDSGMPKDRFSAEMPDATLATLKIQPSEPRDSAVYFCASGRSYSYEQYFGPGTRLTVT.

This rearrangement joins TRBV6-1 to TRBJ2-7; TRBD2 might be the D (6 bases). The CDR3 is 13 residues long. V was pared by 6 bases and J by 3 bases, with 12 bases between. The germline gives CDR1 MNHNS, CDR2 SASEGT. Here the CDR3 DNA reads TGTGCCAGCAGCTCGACTAGGGGCTACGAGCAGTACTTC. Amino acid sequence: CASSSTRGYEQYF.

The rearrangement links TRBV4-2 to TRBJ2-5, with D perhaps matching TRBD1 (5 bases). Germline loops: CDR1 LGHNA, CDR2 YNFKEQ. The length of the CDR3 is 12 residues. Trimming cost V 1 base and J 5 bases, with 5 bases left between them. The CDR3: CASSQAGETQYF. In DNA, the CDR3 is TGTGCCAGCAGCCAAGCAGGGGAGACCCAGTACTTC.

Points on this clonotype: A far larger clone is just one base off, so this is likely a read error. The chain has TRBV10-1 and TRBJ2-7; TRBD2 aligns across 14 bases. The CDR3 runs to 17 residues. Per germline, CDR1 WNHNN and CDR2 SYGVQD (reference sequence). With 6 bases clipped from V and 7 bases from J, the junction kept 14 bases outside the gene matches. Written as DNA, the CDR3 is TGCGCCAGCAGCGAGGGACTAGCGGGAGACCACGGGGATGAGCAGTACTTC. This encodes CASSEGLAGDHGDEQYF.

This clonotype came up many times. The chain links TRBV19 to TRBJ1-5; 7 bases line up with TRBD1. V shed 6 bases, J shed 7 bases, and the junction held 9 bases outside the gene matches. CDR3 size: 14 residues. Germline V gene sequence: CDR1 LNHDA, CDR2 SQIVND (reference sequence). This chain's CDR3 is CASRRDRAPQPQHF. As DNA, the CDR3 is TGTGCCAGTAGACGTGACAGGGCCCCCCAGCCCCAGCATTTT.

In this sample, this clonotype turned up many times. The CDR3 is CASSYGGGTSLGEQYF. CDR3 in DNA: TGTGCCAGCAGTTATGGGGGGGGCACTAGTCTCGGCGAGCAGTACTTC. V usage is TRBV6-2 or TRBV6-3 and J usage is TRBJ2-7; possibly TRBD2 for D (7 bases). V was shortened by 3 bases and J by 6 bases, with 21 bases between the two germline ends. There are 16 residues in the CDR3. Germline V gene data show CDR1 as MNHEY and CDR2 as SVGEGT.

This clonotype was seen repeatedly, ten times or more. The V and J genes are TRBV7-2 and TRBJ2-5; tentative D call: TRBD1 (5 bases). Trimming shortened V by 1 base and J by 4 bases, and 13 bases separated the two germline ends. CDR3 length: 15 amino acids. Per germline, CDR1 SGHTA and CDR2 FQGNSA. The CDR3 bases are TGTGCCAGCAGCTTAGGTGTTCAGGGTGTAGAGACCCAGTACTTC. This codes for CASSLGVQGVETQYF.

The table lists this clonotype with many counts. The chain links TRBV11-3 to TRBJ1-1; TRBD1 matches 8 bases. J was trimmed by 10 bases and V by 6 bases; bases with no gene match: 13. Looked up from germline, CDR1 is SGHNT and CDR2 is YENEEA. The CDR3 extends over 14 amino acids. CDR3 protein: CASSHTGGDKVAFF. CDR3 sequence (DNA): TGTGCCAGCAGTCACACAGGGGGAGACAAGGTAGCTTTCTTT.

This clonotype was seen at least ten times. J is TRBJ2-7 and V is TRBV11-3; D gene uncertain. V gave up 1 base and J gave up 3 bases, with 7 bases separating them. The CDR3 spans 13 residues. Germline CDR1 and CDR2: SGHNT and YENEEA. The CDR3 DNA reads TGTGCCAGCAGCTTAGCGTGGGGCTACGAGCAGTACTTC. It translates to CASSLAWGYEQYF.

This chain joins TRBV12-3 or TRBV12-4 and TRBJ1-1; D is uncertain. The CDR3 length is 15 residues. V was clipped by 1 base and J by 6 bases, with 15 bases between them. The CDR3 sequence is CASSLGPNLRAEAFF. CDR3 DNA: TGTGCCAGCAGTTTAGGGCCCAACCTGCGGGCTGAAGCTTTCTTT.

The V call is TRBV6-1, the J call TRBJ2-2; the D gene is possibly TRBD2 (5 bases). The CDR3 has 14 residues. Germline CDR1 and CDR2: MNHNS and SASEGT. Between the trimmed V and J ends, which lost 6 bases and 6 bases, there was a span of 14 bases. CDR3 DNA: TGTGCCAGCAGCAACAAGCTAGCTCCCGGGGAGCTGTTTTTT. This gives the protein CASSNKLAPGELFF.

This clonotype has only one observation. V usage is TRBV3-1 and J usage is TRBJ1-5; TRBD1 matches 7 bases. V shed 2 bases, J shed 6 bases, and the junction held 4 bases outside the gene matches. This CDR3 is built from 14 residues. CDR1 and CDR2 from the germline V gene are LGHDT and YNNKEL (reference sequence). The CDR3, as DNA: TGTGCCAGCAGCCAACAGGGGGTCCGTCAGCCCCAGCATTTT. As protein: CASSQQGVRQPQHF.

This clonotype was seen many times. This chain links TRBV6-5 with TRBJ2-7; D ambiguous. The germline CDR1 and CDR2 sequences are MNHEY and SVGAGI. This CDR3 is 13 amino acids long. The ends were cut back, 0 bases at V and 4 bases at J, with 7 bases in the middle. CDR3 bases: TGTGCCAGCAGTTACTCCATCGAGTACGAGCAGTACTTC. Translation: CASSYSIEYEQYF.

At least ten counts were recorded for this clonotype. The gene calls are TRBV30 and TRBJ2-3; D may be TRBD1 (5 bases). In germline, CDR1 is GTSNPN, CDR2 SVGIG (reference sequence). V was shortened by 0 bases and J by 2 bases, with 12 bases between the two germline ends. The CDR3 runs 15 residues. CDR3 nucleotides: TGTGCCTGGAGTGTACTGACAGAGCCCACAGATACGCAGTATTTT. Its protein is CAWSVLTEPTDTQYF.

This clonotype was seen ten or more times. CDR3 coding DNA: TGTGCCAGCAGCTTAGGGCTAGTCGGCGATACGCAGTATTTT. As protein: CASSLGLVGDTQYF. The chain has TRBV7-3 and TRBJ2-3; D gene unclear. CDR1 and CDR2 from the germline V gene are SGHTA and FQGTGA. The CDR3 has 14 amino acids. V lost 2 bases, J lost 6 bases, and 12 bases lay in between.

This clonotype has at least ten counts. In nucleotides, the CDR3 is TGTGCCAGCTCACCACGGCAGGGGCACGAAGAGACCCAGTACTTC. Its translation: CASSPRQGHEETQYF. This chain uses TRBV18 with TRBJ2-5, with D maybe TRBD1 (6 bases). V lost 1 base, J lost 3 bases, and 12 bases lay in between. The CDR3 consists of 15 residues. Germline V lookup: CDR1 KGHSH, CDR2 LQKENI. Variable domain in full (rest from reference TRBV18 and TRBJ2-5): NAGVMQNPRHLVRRRGQEARLRCSPMKGHSHVYWYRQLPEEGLKFMVYLQKENIIDESGMPKERFSAEFPKEGPSILRIQQVVRGDSAAYFCASSPRQGHEETQYFGPGTRLLVL.